This TCR beta chain was documented in a study of Graves' ophthalmopathy and Graves' hyperthyroidism. This clonotype was seen at least ten times. The CDR3 is 11 residues long. The V gene lost 6 bases and the J gene lost 0 bases, with 3 bases spanning the gap. Germline CDR1 reads MGHDK; CDR2 reads SYGVNS. The sequenced template was RNA, covering the TCR beta CDR3 region. The first round was an RT-PCR with HTBI primers, and the second round was a multiplex PCR. Via MiXCR, TCRdb re-called the multiplex PCR reads, giving one row per CDR3 protein. In the table there are 660,000 or so distinct CDR3 sequences, 35% to 45% of which are singletons.

The sequence derives from an adult man with Graves' ophthalmopathy. The sample was peripheral blood. This chain uses TRBV25-1 with TRBJ2-7; D not certain. DNA of the CDR3: TGTGCCAGCAGCGGCTCCTACGAGCAGTACTTC. This sequence encodes CASSGSYEQYF.